This entry lists 32 T cell receptor beta chains sequenced from one sample in a study of radiotherapy plus CTLA-4 blockade in lung cancer. Some clones are missing from TCRdb's copy, which holds only in-frame ones; the method was immunoSEQ multiplex PCR. The table lists around 31,000 clones, approximately 78% of them singletons. Sequenced here: peripheral blood, sampled from a patient treated with radiotherapy plus ipilimumab. The receptors derive from a human donor with non-small cell lung cancer who had stable disease on radiotherapy plus ipilimumab.

The chain joins TRBV27 to TRBJ2-2; possible D gene TRBD1, 6 bases. Looked up from germline, CDR1 is MNHEY and CDR2 is SMNVEV (reference sequence). The CDR3 runs to 13 residues. V was pared by 6 bases and J by 6 bases, with 11 bases between. The CDR3 region has the DNA TGTGCCAGCAGGCCCAGGGGAGCCGGGGAGCTGTTTTTT. It specifies CASRPRGAGELFF.

This clone was seen only once. CDR3 nucleotides: TGTGCCTGGGGGTTCCAAACCTACAATGAGCAGTTCTTC. It encodes CAWGFQTYNEQFF. The chain uses TRBV30 and TRBJ2-1; D gene unclear. Trimming shortened V by 5 bases and J by 2 bases, and 10 bases separated the two germline ends. The germline CDR1 and CDR2 sequences are GTSNPN and SVGIG (reference sequence). The CDR3 has 13 residues.

V is TRBV4-3 and J is TRBJ2-7; D gene unclear. Germline V gene lookup returns CDR1 LGHNA and CDR2 YSLEER. The CDR3 sequence is 14 residues long. V shed 3 bases and J shed 6 bases, with 15 bases lying between them. This CDR3 reads CASSHSRTVPEQYF. DNA of the CDR3: TGCGCCAGCAGCCACAGCCGGACGGTCCCCGAGCAGTACTTC.

V and J are TRBV7-2 and TRBJ1-6; no clear D. Germline CDR1 reads SGHTA; CDR2 reads FQGNSA. The ends were cut back, 5 bases at V and 6 bases at J, with 11 bases in the middle. The CDR3 sequence is 14 residues long. The CDR3 coding sequence is TGTGCCAGCAGCGCGGGCCAACCTAATTCACCCCTCCACTTT. Residues: CASSAGQPNSPLHF.

This CDR3 reads CASSPGRGLSTDTQYF. In DNA, the CDR3 is TGTGCCAGCAGCCCGGGTCGGGGTTTAAGCACAGATACGCAGTATTTT. The chain combines TRBV7-2 with TRBJ2-3; a weak D match, TRBD2 (5 bases). Per the germline V gene, CDR1 is SGHTA and CDR2 is FQGNSA. CDR3 length equals 16 residues. V lost 5 bases, J lost 0 bases, and 15 bases lay in between.

The V and J genes are TRBV4-1 and TRBJ2-1, with TRBD2 matching over 12 bases. Germline V lookup: CDR1 MGHRA, CDR2 YSYEKL. V shed 0 bases and J 2 bases; nucleotides not matched to a gene: 11. CDR3 length: 20 amino acids. The CDR3 here is CASSQEGASGGARTYNEQFF. The CDR3 bases are TGCGCCAGCAGCCAAGAGGGGGCTAGCGGGGGGGCGAGGACCTACAATGAGCAGTTCTTC.

The CDR3 here is CASSKGQGMGEDQPQHF. The CDR3 DNA follows: TGTGCCAGCTCCAAAGGACAGGGCATGGGCGAGGATCAGCCCCAGCATTTT. The rearrangement links TRBV18 to TRBJ1-5; 8 nucleotides agree with TRBD1. Germline assignment: CDR1 KGHSH and CDR2 LQKENI. The CDR3 length is 17 residues. The ends lost 6 bases at V and 5 bases at J; junction bases unmatched: 15.

The chain is built from TRBV6-1 and TRBJ2-1; D possibly corresponds to TRBD1 (5 bases). This CDR3 is 13 amino acids long. V gave up 6 bases and J gave up 8 bases, with 14 bases separating them. The germline V gene has CDR1 MNHNS and CDR2 SASEGT. The CDR3 protein is CASRRTQGYEQFF. The CDR3 DNA is TGTGCCAGCAGGCGCACCCAGGGCTATGAGCAGTTCTTC.

The rearrangement uses TRBV6-5 and TRBJ1-2; D is perhaps TRBD1 (6 bases). CDR3 length equals 16 residues. The germline gives CDR1 MNHEY, CDR2 SVGAGI. V gave up 0 bases and J gave up 4 bases, with 15 bases separating them. The chain's CDR3 is CASSYSGTPLVYGYTF. The CDR3 nucleotides read TGTGCCAGCAGTTACTCGGGGACACCCCTCGTCTATGGCTACACCTTC.

This clone was recorded a few times. One end of the junction varies from germline; a read error may be responsible. The chain links TRBV4-2 to TRBJ2-2; D possibly corresponds to TRBD2 (5 bases). The CDR3 is 11 amino acids. In germline, CDR1 is LGHNA, CDR2 YNFKEQ. CDR3 loop: CASSQSVGAVF. The CDR3 DNA reads TGTGCCAGCAGCCAATCGGTGGGAGCTGTTTTT.

This chain links TRBV29-1 with TRBJ2-2, with D possibly matching TRBD2 (6 bases). The CDR3 has 13 amino acids. Per germline, CDR1 SQVTM and CDR2 ANQGSEA. Trimming pared 3 bases from V and 3 bases from J, leaving 8 bases between. CDR3 loop: CSVERGYTGELFF. CDR3 DNA: TGCAGCGTTGAGCGGGGATACACCGGGGAGCTGTTTTTT.

The rearrangement links TRBV5-4 to TRBJ2-1, with TRBD2 as a possible D gene (6 bases). The CDR3 is 14 amino acids. The V end was cut by 4 bases, the J end by 3 bases, with 11 bases between. Germline CDR1 is SGHNT and CDR2 is YYREEE (reference sequence). CDR3 residues: CASSPSSDYNEQFF. In nucleotides, the CDR3 is TGTGCCAGCAGCCCTTCTAGCGACTACAATGAGCAGTTCTTC.

The count of this clone is one. The V and J genes are TRBV5-1 and TRBJ1-4; tentative D call: TRBD1 (5 bases). The CDR3 sequence is 14 residues long. With 2 bases removed from V and 4 bases from J, the gap between germline ends came to 9 bases. Germline V gene sequence: CDR1 SGHRS, CDR2 YFSETQ. The CDR3 coding sequence is TGCGCCAGCAGCTTATCAGGGAGTAATGAAAAACTGTTTTTT. Its protein product is CASSLSGSNEKLFF.

The gene calls are TRBV28 and TRBJ2-5; TRBD2 might be the D (5 bases). The CDR3 length is 15 residues. Germline CDR1 MDHEN, CDR2 SYDVKM. V was trimmed by 5 bases and J by 2 bases, leaving 15 bases between them. The CDR3 is CASSPRGSGQETQYF. Here the CDR3 DNA reads TGTGCCAGCAGTCCTAGAGGGAGCGGTCAAGAGACCCAGTACTTC.

The chain recombines TRBV9 with TRBJ1-1; 9 bases map to TRBD1. The CDR3 length is 15 residues. CDR1 and CDR2 from the germline V gene are SGDLS and YYNGEE. Losses at the gene ends were 5 bases for V and 5 bases for J; bases not matched to a gene: 10. CDR3 sequence reads: CASRPLRDRETEAFF. The CDR3 region has the DNA TGTGCCAGCAGACCCCTCCGGGACAGGGAAACTGAAGCTTTCTTT.

The gene calls are TRBV5-1 and TRBJ1-1, with a possible D match to TRBD1 (5 bases). CDR3 length: 18 amino acids. Per the germline V gene, CDR1 is SGHRS and CDR2 is YFSETQ. V shed 0 bases and J shed 7 bases, with 25 bases lying between them. CDR3 DNA sequence: TGCGCCAGCAGCTTGGACGGAACGGGACTCCCTCGTGGCCTTGAAGCTTTCTTT. Its translation is CASSLDGTGLPRGLEAFF.

V is TRBV20-1 and J is TRBJ1-2; D gene ambiguous. The CDR3 totals 10 residues. Trimming cost V 7 bases and J 5 bases, with 8 bases left between them. Germline V lookup: CDR1 DFQATT, CDR2 SNEGSKA (reference sequence). The DNA of the CDR3 is TGCAGTGTGGGGAAGTATGGCTACACCTTC. Its protein product is CSVGKYGYTF.

This chain links TRBV7-8 with TRBJ1-1; maybe TRBD1 (5 bases). The CDR3 contains 16 residues. Germline CDR1 SGHVS, CDR2 FQNEAQ. V was trimmed by 5 bases and J by 0 bases, leaving 16 bases between them. The CDR3 spells CASSPPSGTVNTEAFF. The CDR3 DNA sequence: TGTGCCAGCAGCCCACCTTCCGGGACGGTGAACACTGAAGCTTTCTTT.

This clone came up a few times. The chain links TRBV12-5 to TRBJ1-3, with TRBD1 identical over 8 bases. Germline trimming cut 6 bases from V and 2 bases from J; bases unmatched to any gene: 3. Germline assignment: CDR1 LGHNT and CDR2 FRNRAP. The CDR3 covers 14 residues. The CDR3 reads CASGKQGAGNTIYF. The CDR3 bases are TGTGCTAGTGGAAAACAGGGGGCTGGAAACACCATATATTTT.

This sequence joins TRBV14 and TRBJ2-7; D is undetermined. There are 14 residues in the CDR3. Germline CDR1 reads SGHDN; CDR2 reads FVKESK. Trimming pared 4 bases from V and 5 bases from J, leaving 15 bases between. CDR3 sequence reads: CASSPLDSRHEQYF. The DNA for the CDR3 is TGTGCCAGCAGCCCACTCGATTCGCGGCACGAGCAGTACTTC.

The chain is built from TRBV2 and TRBJ1-4; 7 positions agree with TRBD1. Germline values: CDR1 SNHLY, CDR2 FYNNEI. V gave up 7 bases and J gave up 0 bases; unmatched junction bases: 14. The CDR3 loop spans 18 amino acids. The CDR3 DNA follows: TGTGCCAGCACAAGATCTCGGACAGGCATAGCAACTAATGAAAAACTGTTTTTT. Its protein is CASTRSRTGIATNEKLFF.

The V call is TRBV7-9, the J call TRBJ2-7; D may be TRBD1 (6 bases). V was clipped by 5 bases and J by 2 bases, with 10 bases between them. Germline V gives CDR1 SEHNR, CDR2 FQNEAQ (reference sequence). The CDR3 has 13 residues. In nucleotides, the CDR3 is TGTGCCAGCAGCGGGGGCTGGGCCTACGAGCAGTACTTC. Its translation is CASSGGWAYEQYF.

This chain links TRBV2 with TRBJ2-1; 8 positions agree with TRBD2. This CDR3 spans 15 amino acids. Germline lookup yields CDR1 SNHLY and CDR2 FYNNEI. J gave up 4 bases and V 4 bases, and 6 bases lay outside the gene matches. The CDR3 loop is CASSVTAGGYNEQFF. CDR3 in DNA: TGTGCCAGCAGTGTCACGGCGGGGGGTTACAATGAGCAGTTCTTC.

Only a few counts were recorded for this clone. CDR3 sequence (DNA): TGCAGTGCTAGCGGGGGGGAGACCCAGTACTTC. It encodes CSASGGETQYF. The rearrangement joins TRBV20-1 to TRBJ2-5; 7 bases agree with TRBD2. CDR3 length: 11 residues. Germline CDR1 reads DFQATT; CDR2 reads SNEGSKA (reference sequence). J was trimmed by 5 bases and V by 3 bases; bases with no gene match: 0.

The genes are TRBV25-1 and TRBJ2-3; weak D call: TRBD2 (6 bases). V lost 3 bases and J lost 3, with 16 bases in between. The germline V gene has CDR1 MGHDK and CDR2 SYGVNS. CDR3 size: 16 residues. CDR3: CASSEWTLGGTDTQYF. The DNA of the CDR3 is TGTGCCAGCAGTGAGTGGACCCTCGGGGGTACAGATACGCAGTATTTT.

The chain combines TRBV14 with TRBJ2-2; D may be TRBD2 (5 bases). V was shortened by 6 bases and J by 5 bases, with 13 bases between the two germline ends. Germline CDR1 is SGHDN and CDR2 is FVKESK. The CDR3 spans 14 residues. As DNA, the CDR3 is TGTGCCAGCAGTCCTCGAGGAGGAACCGGGGAGCTGTTTTTT. This sequence encodes CASSPRGGTGELFF.

The chain is built from TRBV7-9 and TRBJ1-5; no clear D gene. This CDR3 is 12 amino acids long. From germline, CDR1 is SEHNR and CDR2 FQNEAQ (reference sequence). Between the trimmed V and J ends, which lost 3 bases and 7 bases, there was a span of 7 bases. CDR3 sequence: CASSFEGQPQHF. For the CDR3, the DNA is TGTGCCAGCAGCTTTGAAGGGCAGCCCCAGCATTTT.

The rearrangement links TRBV5-4 to TRBJ1-2; tentatively, D is TRBD1 (5 bases). The CDR3 contains 16 residues. Trimming cost V 4 bases and J 4 bases, with 20 bases left between them. Germline V CDR1 and CDR2: SGHNT, YYREEE (reference sequence). The CDR3 DNA reads as TGTGCCAGCAGCCCCGGGGGGACCCACCTGCGCTATGGCTACACCTTC. It is translated as CASSPGGTHLRYGYTF.

The chain uses TRBV29-1 and TRBJ1-2; 7 positions agree with TRBD1. The CDR3 is 15 residues long. CDR1 and CDR2 (germline): SQVTM, ANQGSEA. Unmatched junction bases numbered 13, after V lost 5 bases and J lost 4 bases. In DNA form, the CDR3 reads TGCAGCGTTCAAGGACAGACAGGGCTCCTCTATGGCTACACCTTC. Encoded protein: CSVQGQTGLLYGYTF.

This chain uses TRBV9 with TRBJ2-3, with D hard to call. The CDR3 has 14 amino acids. Trimming pared 4 bases from V and 0 bases from J, leaving 9 bases between. Germline CDR1 is SGDLS and CDR2 is YYNGEE. CDR3 nucleotides: TGTGCCAGCAGCCCCCAGACTAGCACAGATACGCAGTATTTT. Its protein product is CASSPQTSTDTQYF.

This clone was seen just once. The genes are TRBV11-2 and TRBJ2-2; TRBD1 might be the D (6 bases). Germline lookup yields CDR1 SGHAT and CDR2 FQNNGV. CDR3 length: 14 residues. The ends were cut back, 3 bases at V and 1 base at J, with 6 bases in the middle. The CDR3: CASSLDRNTGELFF. The DNA of the CDR3 is TGTGCCAGCAGCTTGGACAGGAACACCGGGGAGCTGTTTTTT.

The J gene is TRBJ1-2, the V gene TRBV7-3, with unresolved D. V dropped 0 bases and J dropped 6 bases, with 20 bases sitting between them. Germline V gene lookup returns CDR1 SGHTA and CDR2 FQGTGA. The CDR3 consists of 17 residues. As DNA, the CDR3 is TGTGCCAGCAGCTTAACTGGGGTGCCGGGGAGTGTCGATGGCTACACCTTC. As protein: CASSLTGVPGSVDGYTF.